What follows describes a single T cell receptor beta chain. Its cognate antigen is unknown. The CDR3 is made up of 13 amino acids. Between the trimmed V and J ends, which lost 0 bases and 3 bases, there was a span of 7 bases. The germline V gene encodes CDR1 SGHKS and CDR2 YYEKEE (reference sequence). Quantitative 5'-RACE with molecular barcodes was used to make the TCR beta libraries. TCRdb analysed the 5' RACE reads with MiXCR anew, one entry per CDR3 protein. The table shows 350,000 to 450,000 distinct CDR3 sequences, with roughly a quarter occurring only once. This entry comes from a study of CD8 T cells in ankylosing spondylitis. Study observations and caveats: There was reportedly significant enrichment of clones that were disease-linked in matched ankylosing spondylitis synovial fluid. Prior literature has documented some motif variants in synovial fluid and blood from reactive arthritis. Typical of ankylosing spondylitis blood, it appeared, was a TCR beta motif of eight highly homologous variants. The authors found the disease-linked clones to be CD8+ and relatively rare in peripheral blood.

The receptor was derived from a male donor with ankylosing spondylitis. Sequencing input: blood, either unsorted or a sorted T cell fraction (not recorded which). The J gene is TRBJ2-7, the V gene TRBV5-5; D not resolved. The chain's CDR3 is CASSLAQDYEQYV. CDR3 in DNA: TGTGCCAGCAGCTTGGCCCAGGACTACGAGCAGTACGTC.